This T cell receptor beta chain came from a study of blood T cell repertoires in COVID-19. About the research overall: There were acute and convalescent COVID-19 samples, and they came from the United States, Italy and Spain. T cells, B-cell-depleted T cells, or PBMCs supplied cDNA or gDNA.

Study processing details: Reference gene primer amplification in the assay estimated nucleated cell counts. Data came from immunoSEQ multiplex PCR; TCRdb stores just in-frame clones and leaves some out. From that table come the V and J calls and clone size; the DNA was used to work out D and trimming. The sample lists approximately 120,000 clones; 70% to 90% were seen once. This TCR came from a woman at least 80 years old with acute or convalescent COVID-19. The sample taken for sequencing was peripheral blood.

CDR3 sequence reads: CASSVDLWQGSSYNEQFF. DNA for the CDR3: TGTGCCAGCAGCGTAGATTTGTGGCAGGGAAGCTCCTACAATGAGCAGTTCTTC. The rearrangement links TRBV9 to TRBJ2-1, with D perhaps TRBD1 (5 bases). Trimming stripped 0 bases from V and 0 bases from J, with 16 bases between. This CDR3 spans 18 amino acids. CDR1 is SGDLS and CDR2 is YYNGEE in the germline V gene.